The 10 T cell receptor beta chains below were found in one sample sequenced in a study of blood T cell repertoires in COVID-19. Sequencing used immunoSEQ multiplex PCR; TCRdb keeps in-frame clones, though not all of them. The profile shows some 150,000 clones, 86% of them singletons. The sample was PBMCs or T cells enriched from blood (not recorded which). Receptors originate from a man in his fifties who had recovered from COVID-19.

V and J are TRBV28 and TRBJ1-4, with a possible D match to TRBD1 (6 bases). The CDR3 sequence is 13 residues long. Trimming removed 7 bases at V and 4 bases at J, with 10 bases between. Germline values: CDR1 MDHEN, CDR2 SYDVKM. CDR3 in DNA: TGTGCCAGCACGGGGGGCCTTAATGAAAAACTGTTTTTT. Residues: CASTGGLNEKLFF.

The V and J genes are TRBV7-2 and TRBJ1-3; no clear D gene. Germline V gene sequence: CDR1 SGHTA, CDR2 FQGNSA. CDR3 length: 16 amino acids. Between the trimmed V and J ends, which lost 2 bases and 0 bases, there was a span of 11 bases. The chain's CDR3 is CASSLTGALSGNTIYF. CDR3 DNA sequence: TGTGCCAGCAGCTTAACCGGAGCCCTCTCTGGAAACACCATATATTTT.

This chain links TRBV11-2 with TRBJ1-5, with D hard to call. V was trimmed by 5 bases and J by 2 bases, leaving 13 bases between them. This CDR3 is 15 amino acids long. The germline gives CDR1 SGHAT, CDR2 FQNNGV. The CDR3 DNA follows: TGTGCCAGCAGCCCGGGTCTCTCCGGCAATCAGCCCCAGCATTTT. This codes for CASSPGLSGNQPQHF. The variable domain in full, completed from reference TRBV11-2 and TRBJ1-5, reads EAGVAQSPRYKIIEKRQSVAFWCNPISGHATLYWYQQILGQGPKLLIQFQNNGVVDDSQLPKDRFSAERLKGVDSTLKIQPAKLEDSAVYLCASSPGLSGNQPQHFGDGTRLSIL.

This chain joins TRBV14 and TRBJ2-7; TRBD2 is a possible D gene (5 bases). V shed 1 base and J shed 9 bases, with 10 bases lying between them. The CDR3 extends over 12 amino acids. Germline lookup yields CDR1 SGHDN and CDR2 FVKESK. The CDR3 nucleotides read TGTGCCAGCAGCCAAGGATACGGGGTGCAGTACTTC. This codes for CASSQGYGVQYF.

This clone came up once. The rearrangement joins TRBV9 to TRBJ2-7; 9 nucleotides match TRBD1. V shed 0 bases and J 3 bases; nucleotides not matched to a gene: 4. CDR3 length: 15 residues. Germline CDR1 is SGDLS and CDR2 is YYNGEE. The CDR3 sequence is CASSVAGDRVYEQYF. As DNA, the CDR3 is TGTGCCAGCAGCGTAGCCGGGGACAGGGTCTACGAGCAGTACTTC.

This chain connects TRBV7-8 to TRBJ2-2; no firm D call. The CDR3 has 14 residues. Trimming pared 2 bases from V and 5 bases from J, leaving 9 bases between. CDR1 and CDR2 (germline): SGHVS, FQNEAQ. The chain's CDR3 is CASSLNFLTGELFF. The CDR3 DNA reads TGTGCCAGCAGCTTAAATTTCTTAACCGGGGAGCTGTTTTTT.

The chain is built from TRBV3-1 (or the pseudogene TRBV3-2) and TRBJ1-5; D call uncertain. This CDR3 spans 14 amino acids. Deletions cut 1 base from V and 7 bases from J, with 11 bases between. The germline gives CDR1 LGHDT, CDR2 YNNKEL (reference sequence). CDR3 coding DNA: TGTGCCAGCAGCCAAGCAAAGGTGGGCCAGCCCCAGCATTTT. It is translated as CASSQAKVGQPQHF.

The J gene is TRBJ2-5, the V gene TRBV28, with a tentative D call TRBD1 (5 bases). With 8 bases removed from V and 5 bases from J, the gap between germline ends came to 18 bases. The CDR3 runs to 14 residues. The germline gives CDR1 MDHEN, CDR2 SYDVKM. CDR3 nucleotides: TGTGCCAGCTTCGACAGCCTCTCGTCGGAGACCCAGTACTTC. Encoded protein: CASFDSLSSETQYF. The full variable domain, in which reference TRBV28 and TRBJ2-5 provide the parts outside the CDR3, is DVKVTQSSRYLVKRTGEKVFLECVQDMDHENMFWYRQDPGLGLRLIYFSYDVKMKEKGDIPEGYSVSREKKERFSLILESASTNQTSMYLCASFDSLSSETQYFGPGTRLLVL.

The rearrangement links TRBV29-1 to TRBJ1-2; TRBD1 is a possible D gene (5 bases). Trimming took 5 bases from V and 8 from J, leaving 9 bases between them. Germline V lookup: CDR1 SQVTM, CDR2 ANQGSEA. CDR3 length equals 10 residues. The CDR3 is CSVWDWGYTF. The CDR3 DNA reads as TGCAGCGTTTGGGACTGGGGCTACACCTTC.

The genes are TRBV11-2 and TRBJ2-5, with a weak D call TRBD1 (6 bases). The length of the CDR3 is 15 residues. Trimming took off 5 bases at V and 4 bases at J, with 17 bases between the two ends. Per germline, CDR1 SGHAT and CDR2 FQNNGV. The CDR3, as DNA: TGTGCCAGCAGCCGATGGGTCGAAGGGGGAGAGACCCAGTACTTC. This sequence encodes CASSRWVEGGETQYF.